These 5 T cell receptor beta chains were all obtained from the same sample, sequenced in a study of spatial heterogeneity in lung cancer. TCRdb recomputed calls from the 5' RACE reads with MiXCR, one row per CDR3 protein. The sample has approximately 56,000 distinct CDR3 sequences, about 7.4% seen once; the top ten hold 35%. The time point was: blood at routine non-recurrence follow-up after resection. The input material, whole RNA from tumor, nontumor lung or frozen PBMC, was sequenced unsorted. Material: PBMCs, obtained at follow-up. These receptors all come from a female donor with early-stage non-small cell lung cancer.

There are many counts of this clonotype. The V and J genes are TRBV3-1 and TRBJ2-3; 7 nucleotides align to TRBD2. Germline V gene lookup returns CDR1 LGHDT and CDR2 YNNKEL (reference sequence). The CDR3 is 17 amino acids. After removal of 5 bases from V and 2 bases from J, the junction contained 13 bases not matched to a gene. This CDR3 is CASSLDSWGGTTDTQYF. Written as DNA, the CDR3 is TGTGCCAGCAGCTTAGACTCCTGGGGGGGTACCACAGATACGCAGTATTTT.

For this clonotype: Likely a read error: the CDR3 ends without its conserved phenylalanine or tryptophan. The chain has TRBV6-2 or TRBV6-3 and TRBJ1-2; D is unresolved. The CDR3 length is 14 residues. Germline CDR1 and CDR2: MNHEY and SVGEGT. Trimming pared 6 bases from V and 4 bases from J, leaving 15 bases between. The CDR3 is CASRPTGGTYGYTL. The CDR3 bases are TGTGCCAGCAGACCGACCGGAGGAACCTATGGCTACACCCTC.

The rearrangement links TRBV9 to TRBJ2-7; 9 bases match TRBD2. This CDR3 has 13 amino acids. Germline V gene lookup returns CDR1 SGDLS and CDR2 YYNGEE. Trimming cost V 4 bases and J 6 bases; bases outside gene matches: 5. CDR3 DNA: TGTGCCAGCAGCTTTAGCGGGGGAGGCGAGCAGTACTTC. Translation: CASSFSGGGEQYF.

This clonotype was recorded many times. The chain has TRBV11-2 and TRBJ2-3, with 8 bases identical to TRBD1. This CDR3 is built from 18 residues. J was trimmed by 1 base and V by 2 bases; bases with no gene match: 11. In germline, CDR1 is SGHAT, CDR2 FQNNGV. CDR3 amino acids: CASSLRGPQQGGTDTQYF. For the CDR3, the DNA is TGTGCCAGCAGCTTACGGGGACCTCAACAGGGGGGCACAGATACGCAGTATTTT.

This clonotype has more than one count but fewer than ten. The chain employs TRBV4-3 and TRBJ1-6, with TRBD1 identical over 7 bases. The CDR3 spans 15 residues. The V gene's germline CDR1 is LGHNA and CDR2 YSLEER. V was clipped by 5 bases and J by 10 bases; unmatched bases: 11. The CDR3, as DNA: TGCGCCAGCAGCACCCGACAGGGAGGGGGATCACCCCTCCACTTT. It yields the protein CASSTRQGGGSPLHF.